The rows below give T cell receptor beta chains drawn from one sample of a study of regulatory T cells in long-lasting Graves disease. TCRdb reprocessed the multiplex PCR reads via MiXCR and lists one record per CDR3 protein. Here the sample spans approximately 690,000 distinct CDR3 sequences, 25% to 30% being singletons. Sequenced here: peripheral blood mononuclear cells (PBMCs), sampled when the disease was refractory, from a patient treated with antithyroid drugs. The receptors originated from a female donor with Graves disease. Each CDR3 is given with its conserved first and last residue. The order of the fields is V gene, D gene, CDR3 length, J gene, clone size, CDR3 DNA, CDR3 protein. The D gene is left open where the match is weak. Part of the rows lack a size; the others show once, few, many or a class for expanded clones.

v_call: TRBV28
d_call: -
cdr3_length: 15
j_call: TRBJ1-5
clone_size: many
cdr3_nt: TGTGCCAGCAGTTCCCGGACGGCCCCTATACAGCCCCAGCATTTT
cdr3_aa: CASSSRTAPIQPQHF

v_call: TRBV30
d_call: -
cdr3_length: 12
j_call: TRBJ1-3
clone_size: few
cdr3_nt: TGTGCCTCCCGGGCTTACGGAAACACCATATATTTT
cdr3_aa: CASRAYGNTIYF

v_call: TRBV11-1
d_call: -
cdr3_length: 15
j_call: TRBJ2-7
clone_size: few
cdr3_nt: TGTGCCAGCAGCTTAGGTTGGACATCTCGCTACGAGCAGTACTTC
cdr3_aa: CASSLGWTSRYEQYF

v_call: TRBV5-1
d_call: -
cdr3_length: 16
j_call: TRBJ1-1
clone_size: many
cdr3_nt: TGCGCCAGCAGCTTGTTGACAGCTCAGATGAACACTGAAGCTTTCTTT
cdr3_aa: CASSLLTAQMNTEAFF

v_call: TRBV12-3/TRBV12-4
d_call: -
cdr3_length: 11
j_call: TRBJ2-1
clone_size: -
cdr3_nt: TGTGCCAGCAGCCACGGCCATGAGCAGTTCTTC
cdr3_aa: CASSHGHEQFF

v_call: TRBV12-3/TRBV12-4
d_call: -
cdr3_length: 13
j_call: TRBJ1-1
clone_size: few
cdr3_nt: TGTGCCAGCAGGATAGGGCGGAACACTGAAGCTTTCTTT
cdr3_aa: CASRIGRNTEAFF

v_call: TRBV6-2/TRBV6-3
d_call: TRBD1
cdr3_length: 14
j_call: TRBJ1-2
clone_size: few
cdr3_nt: TGTGCCAGCAGTAGGGACAGGGAGGGCTATGGCTACACCTTC
cdr3_aa: CASSRDREGYGYTF

v_call: TRBV30
d_call: TRBD1
cdr3_length: 12
j_call: TRBJ1-5
clone_size: -
cdr3_nt: TGTGCCTGGGACAGGGCAAATCAGCCCCAGCATTTT
cdr3_aa: CAWDRANQPQHF

v_call: TRBV20-1
d_call: -
cdr3_length: 12
j_call: TRBJ1-6
clone_size: -
cdr3_nt: TGCAGTGCTAGTGGGGGGAATTCACCCCTCCACTTT
cdr3_aa: CSASGGNSPLHF

v_call: TRBV7-9
d_call: -
cdr3_length: 14
j_call: TRBJ1-2
clone_size: -
cdr3_nt: TGTGCCAGCAGCCCTGACGGACCGAACTATGGCTACACCTTC
cdr3_aa: CASSPDGPNYGYTF

v_call: TRBV2
d_call: TRBD2
cdr3_length: 13
j_call: TRBJ2-2
clone_size: -
cdr3_nt: TGTGCCAGCGAGCGGGGGATCGGCGGGGAGCTGTTTTTT
cdr3_aa: CASERGIGGELFF

v_call: TRBV2
d_call: -
cdr3_length: 14
j_call: TRBJ1-1
clone_size: few
cdr3_nt: TGTGCCACCAAAGGGGGGATGGGCAACACTGAAGCTTTCTTT
cdr3_aa: CATKGGMGNTEAFF

v_call: TRBV5-1
d_call: TRBD2
cdr3_length: 13
j_call: TRBJ2-1
clone_size: -
cdr3_nt: TGCGCCAGCAGCCTTCAGCGGGGCAATGAGCAGTTCTTC
cdr3_aa: CASSLQRGNEQFF